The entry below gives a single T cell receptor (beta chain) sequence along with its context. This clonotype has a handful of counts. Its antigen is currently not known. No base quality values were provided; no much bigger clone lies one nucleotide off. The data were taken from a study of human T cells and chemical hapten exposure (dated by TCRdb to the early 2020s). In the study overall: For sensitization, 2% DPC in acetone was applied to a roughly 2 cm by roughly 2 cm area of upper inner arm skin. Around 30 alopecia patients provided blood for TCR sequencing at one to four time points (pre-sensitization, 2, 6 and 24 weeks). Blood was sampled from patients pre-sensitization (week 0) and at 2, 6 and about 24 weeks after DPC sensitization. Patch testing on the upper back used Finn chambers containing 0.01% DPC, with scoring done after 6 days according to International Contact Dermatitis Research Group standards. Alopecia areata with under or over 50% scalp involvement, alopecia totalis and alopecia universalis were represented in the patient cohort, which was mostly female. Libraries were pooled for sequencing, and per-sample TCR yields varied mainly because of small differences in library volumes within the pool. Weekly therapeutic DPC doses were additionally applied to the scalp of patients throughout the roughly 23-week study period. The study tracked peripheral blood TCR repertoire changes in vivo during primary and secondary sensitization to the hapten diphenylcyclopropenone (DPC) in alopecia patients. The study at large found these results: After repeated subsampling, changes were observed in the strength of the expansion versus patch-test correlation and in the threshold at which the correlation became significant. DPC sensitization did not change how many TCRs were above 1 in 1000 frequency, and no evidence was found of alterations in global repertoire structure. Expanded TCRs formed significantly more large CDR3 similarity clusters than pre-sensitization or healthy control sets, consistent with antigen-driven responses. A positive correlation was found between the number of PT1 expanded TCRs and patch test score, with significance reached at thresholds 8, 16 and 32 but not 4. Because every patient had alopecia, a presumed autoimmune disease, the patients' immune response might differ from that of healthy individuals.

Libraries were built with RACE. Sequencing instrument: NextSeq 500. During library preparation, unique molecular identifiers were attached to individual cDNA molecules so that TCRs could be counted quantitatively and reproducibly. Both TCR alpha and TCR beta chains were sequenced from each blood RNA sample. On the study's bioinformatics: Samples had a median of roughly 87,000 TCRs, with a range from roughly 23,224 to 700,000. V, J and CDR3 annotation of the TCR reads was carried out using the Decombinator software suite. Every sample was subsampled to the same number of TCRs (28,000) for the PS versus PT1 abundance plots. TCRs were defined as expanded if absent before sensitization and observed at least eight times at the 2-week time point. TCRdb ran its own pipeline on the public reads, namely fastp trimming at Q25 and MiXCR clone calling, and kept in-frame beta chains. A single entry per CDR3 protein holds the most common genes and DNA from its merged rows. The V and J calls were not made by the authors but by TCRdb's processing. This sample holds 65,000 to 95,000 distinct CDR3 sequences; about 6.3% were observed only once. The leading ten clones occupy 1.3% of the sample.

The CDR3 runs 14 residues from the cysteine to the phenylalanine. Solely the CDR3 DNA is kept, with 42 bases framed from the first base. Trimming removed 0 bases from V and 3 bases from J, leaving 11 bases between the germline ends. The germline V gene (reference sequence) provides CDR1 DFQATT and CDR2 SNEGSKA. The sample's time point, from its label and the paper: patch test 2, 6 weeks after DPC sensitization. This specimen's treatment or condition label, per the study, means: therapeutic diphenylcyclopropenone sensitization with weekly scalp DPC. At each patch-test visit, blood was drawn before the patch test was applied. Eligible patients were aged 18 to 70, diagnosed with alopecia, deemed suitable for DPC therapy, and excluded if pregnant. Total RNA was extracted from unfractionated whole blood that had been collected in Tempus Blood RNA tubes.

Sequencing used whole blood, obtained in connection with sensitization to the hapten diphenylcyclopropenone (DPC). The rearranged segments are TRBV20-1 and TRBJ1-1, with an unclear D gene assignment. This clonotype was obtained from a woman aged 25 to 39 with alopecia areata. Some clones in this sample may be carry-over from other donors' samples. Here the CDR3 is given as CSAREAGHHTEAFF. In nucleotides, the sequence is TGCAGTGCTAGAGAGGCGGGCCACCACACTGAAGCTTTCTTT.